The source of this TCR beta chain is a study of early stage breast cancer tumors. Study-wide context: Most invasive tumors, about 75% of the 16, were ER+/PR+/HER2-. Under 10 ER+/PR+/HER2- tumors were invasive ductal; four were invasive lobular.

The germline V gene has CDR1 SSHAT and CDR2 FNYEAQ (reference sequence). This CDR3 has 16 residues. A single count supports this clone. Antigen: not known. The junction does not match germline at one end; this may be a read error. Clones were sequenced by immunoSEQ multiplex PCR, and TCRdb holds only the in-frame ones, with some missing. The data contain approximately 50,000 clones, more than 60% of them singletons. Study-wide results and limits: Most shared enriched TCRB sequences were commonly generated ones. Comparing each tissue with blood distinguished tumor from normal in most of the 16 patients.

This clonotype was sampled from a person younger than 45 with breast cancer. The sample was blood. The chain is built from TRBV7-7 and TRBJ2-7; TRBD1 aligns across 9 bases. CDR3 sequence reads: CASSLAAGTGTYEQYF. The CDR3 bases are TGTGCTAGCAGCTTAGCGGCGGGGACAGGGACCTACGAGCAGTACTTC.